The 23 T cell receptor beta chains below all came from one sample that was sequenced in a study of T cells in Graves' hyperthyroidism and ophthalmopathy. What was amplified from RNA transcripts were TCR beta CDR3 regions. RT-PCR in the first round (using the HTBI primer set) targeted the TCR CDR3. TCRdb passed the multiplex PCR reads through MiXCR, listing each CDR3 protein once. The sample includes about 570,000 distinct CDR3 sequences, around 46% of them seen just once. What was sequenced was peripheral blood or thyroid tissue (not recorded which). The origin of the receptors is an adult woman with Graves' disease, either hyperthyroidism or ophthalmopathy (not recorded which).

The CDR3 loop is CAIREHGGNYGYTF. CDR3 in DNA: TGTGCCATCAGGGAGCACGGGGGCAACTATGGCTACACCTTC. The V gene is TRBV10-3, the J gene TRBJ1-2; weak D call: TRBD1 (6 bases). CDR1 ENHRY and CDR2 SYGVKD come from the germline V gene. The CDR3 covers 14 residues. V was trimmed by 6 bases and J by 2 bases, leaving 13 bases between them.

The rearrangement joins TRBV6-1 to TRBJ2-2, with TRBD1 as a possible D gene (6 bases). Germline-derived CDR1 and CDR2 are MNHNS and SASEGT. CDR3 length: 13 residues. Trimming shortened V by 4 bases and J by 6 bases, and 9 bases separated the two germline ends. The CDR3 sequence is CASSAHRAGELFF. The CDR3 region has the DNA TGTGCCAGCAGTGCCCACAGGGCCGGGGAGCTGTTTTTT.

V is TRBV10-3 and J is TRBJ2-7, with 11 bases aligning to TRBD2. The V gene end was trimmed by 6 bases and the J gene end by 4 bases; junction bases not matched to a gene: 2. The V gene's germline CDR1 is ENHRY and CDR2 SYGVKD. There are 13 residues in the CDR3. The CDR3 sequence: CAIRGLAEYEQYF. CDR3 DNA sequence: TGTGCCATCAGGGGACTAGCGGAATACGAGCAGTACTTC.

The chain links TRBV7-9 to TRBJ2-5; 8 bases match TRBD1. V gave up 3 bases and J gave up 4 bases; unmatched junction bases: 7. From germline, CDR1 is SEHNR and CDR2 FQNEAQ (reference sequence). The CDR3 has 15 residues. CDR3 protein: CASSFNRGLGETQYF. The CDR3 nucleotides read TGTGCCAGCAGCTTCAACAGGGGGTTGGGAGAGACCCAGTACTTC. Full variable domain (outside the CDR3, taken from reference TRBV7-9 and TRBJ2-5): DTGVSQNPRHKITKRGQNVTFRCDPISEHNRLYWYRQTLGQGPEFLTYFQNEAQLEKSRLLSDRFSAERPKGSFSTLEIQRTEQGDSAMYLCASSFNRGLGETQYFGPGTRLLVL.

The rearrangement links TRBV7-9 to TRBJ1-4; 9 bases map to TRBD1. V shed 3 bases, J shed 7 bases, and the junction held 6 bases outside the gene matches. The germline V gene has CDR1 SEHNR and CDR2 FQNEAQ (reference sequence). There are 15 residues in the CDR3. CDR3 sequence: CASSFGQGRGEKLFF. The CDR3 bases are TGTGCCAGCAGCTTCGGACAGGGGAGAGGTGAAAAACTGTTTTTT. Together with reference TRBV7-9 and TRBJ1-4, the CDR3 gives the full variable domain: DTGVSQNPRHKITKRGQNVTFRCDPISEHNRLYWYRQTLGQGPEFLTYFQNEAQLEKSRLLSDRFSAERPKGSFSTLEIQRTEQGDSAMYLCASSFGQGRGEKLFFGSGTQLSVL.

In its sample, this clonotype was seen a few times. The rearrangement joins TRBV15 to TRBJ1-5; D unclear. Germline V CDR1 and CDR2: LNHNV, YYDKDF (reference sequence). This CDR3 has 13 amino acids. Trimming left V 6 bases short and J 0 bases short, with 6 bases between. The CDR3 coding sequence is TGTGCCACCAGATCGGGTAGCAATCAGCCCCAGCATTTT. This encodes CATRSGSNQPQHF.

This rearrangement joins TRBV29-1 to TRBJ1-2; D not certain. This CDR3 contains 12 residues. Trimming stripped 8 bases from V and 1 base from J, with 11 bases between. Germline loops: CDR1 SQVTM, CDR2 ANQGSEA. CDR3 sequence reads: CSSLGSNYGYTF. The CDR3 DNA reads TGCAGCAGTTTAGGCAGTAACTATGGCTACACCTTC.

The chain combines TRBV2 with TRBJ2-6, with 7 nucleotides matching TRBD1. This CDR3 comprises 15 residues. The germline V gene has CDR1 SNHLY and CDR2 FYNNEI. Losses at the gene ends were 9 bases for V and 5 bases for J; bases not matched to a gene: 10. CDR3 amino acids: CARRDRDGWANVLTF. The CDR3 region has the DNA TGTGCCAGAAGAGACAGGGACGGATGGGCCAACGTCCTGACTTTC. Combining the CDR3 with reference TRBV2 and TRBJ2-6 gives the whole variable domain EPEVTQTPSHQVTQMGQEVILRCVPISNHLYFYWYRQILGQKVEFLVSFYNNEISEKSEIFDDQFSVERPDGSNFTLKIRSTKLEDSAMYFCARRDRDGWANVLTFGAGSRLTVL.

This clonotype was observed at least ten times. This chain joins TRBV7-2 and TRBJ2-7; 7 nucleotides match TRBD2. The germline CDR1 and CDR2 sequences are SGHTA and FQGNSA. This CDR3 spans 14 amino acids. The junction had 12 bases not matched to a gene; V was cut back by 10 bases and J by 3 bases. CDR3 residues: CAMGGKAAFYEQYF. Written as DNA, the CDR3 is TGTGCCATGGGGGGGAAGGCCGCCTTCTACGAGCAGTACTTC. Using reference TRBV7-2 and TRBJ2-7 for the parts outside the CDR3, the full variable domain is GAGVSQSPSNKVTEKGKDVELRCDPISGHTALYWYRQSLGQGLEFLIYFQGNSAPDKSGLPSDRFSAERTGGSVSTLTIQRTQQEDSAVYLCAMGGKAAFYEQYFGPGTRLTVT.

The gene calls are TRBV15 and TRBJ1-6, with 9 bases matching TRBD1. The CDR3 runs 14 residues. V was pared by 9 bases and J by 8 bases, with 8 bases of the junction left unmatched. Per the germline V gene, CDR1 is LNHNV and CDR2 is YYDKDF (reference sequence). The CDR3 protein is CATSDRGAYSPLHF. The CDR3 DNA is TGTGCCACGTCGGACAGGGGCGCGTATTCACCCCTCCACTTT.

This clonotype was seen at least ten times. The J gene is TRBJ1-4, the V gene TRBV7-9; D call uncertain. CDR1 is SEHNR, CDR2 FQNEAQ, per germline (reference sequence). V lost 1 base and J 7 bases, leaving 4 bases between the germline ends. The CDR3 has 12 amino acids. The CDR3 region has the DNA TGTGCCAGCAGCTTAGTCGGTGAAAAACTGTTTTTT. Translated: CASSLVGEKLFF.

J is TRBJ1-2 and V is TRBV2; no reliable D call. The CDR3 consists of 13 residues. Germline V gene data show CDR1 as SNHLY and CDR2 as FYNNEI. Trimming pared 4 bases from V and 2 bases from J, leaving 8 bases between. The CDR3 sequence: CASSGQRNYGYTF. CDR3 nucleotide sequence: TGTGCCAGCAGTGGACAAAGGAACTATGGCTACACCTTC. Using reference TRBV2 and TRBJ1-2 for the parts outside the CDR3, the full variable domain is EPEVTQTPSHQVTQMGQEVILRCVPISNHLYFYWYRQILGQKVEFLVSFYNNEISEKSEIFDDQFSVERPDGSNFTLKIRSTKLEDSAMYFCASSGQRNYGYTFGSGTRLTVV.

The V and J genes are TRBV6-6 and TRBJ1-3; D not certain. The CDR3 totals 14 residues. Per germline, CDR1 MNHNY and CDR2 SVGAGI (reference sequence). V was cut by 8 bases and J by 1 base, with 12 bases left in between. The CDR3 protein is CASQSALSGNTIYF. CDR3 in DNA: TGTGCCAGCCAGAGTGCGTTGTCTGGAAACACCATATATTTT.

This clonotype showed up many times. The genes are TRBV19 and TRBJ1-6; 7 positions agree with TRBD1. CDR1 is LNHDA, CDR2 SQIVND, per germline (reference sequence). This CDR3 has 14 residues. The J segment lost 7 bases and the V segment lost 8 bases, leaving 8 bases of the junction unmatched. The CDR3 loop reads CASFAGTVNSPLHF. Written as DNA, the CDR3 is TGTGCCAGTTTCGCCGGGACAGTGAATTCACCCCTCCACTTT. Full variable domain (missing parts from reference TRBV19 and TRBJ1-6): DGGITQSPKYLFRKEGQNVTLSCEQNLNHDAMYWYRQDPGQGLRLIYYSQIVNDFQKGDIAEGYSVSREKKESFPLTVTSAQKNPTAFYLCASFAGTVNSPLHFGNGTRLTVT.

This clonotype was seen at least ten times. The chain links TRBV20-1 to TRBJ1-1; tentatively, D is TRBD1 (6 bases). CDR3 length equals 13 residues. Germline V gene data show CDR1 as DFQATT and CDR2 as SNEGSKA (reference sequence). The V end was cut by 2 bases, the J end by 3 bases, with 10 bases between. The DNA for the CDR3 is TGCAGTGCTAGATCGGACAGTTACACTGAAGCTTTCTTT. Translated: CSARSDSYTEAFF.

This clonotype was seen only a few times. The V call is TRBV4-2, the J call TRBJ2-1; possible D gene TRBD2, 6 bases. Germline lookup yields CDR1 LGHNA and CDR2 YNFKEQ. CDR3 length equals 15 residues. V lost 4 bases and J 8 bases, leaving 18 bases between the germline ends. The CDR3, as DNA: TGTGCCAGCAGCCCCGCCCTCGGGGGTGGGCATGAGCAGTTCTTC. Its protein product is CASSPALGGGHEQFF.

The chain carries TRBV2 and TRBJ2-7, with TRBD2 matching 9 bases. The CDR3 loop spans 16 amino acids. J lost 4 bases, V lost 6 bases, and 13 bases had no gene match. Looked up from germline, CDR1 is SNHLY and CDR2 is FYNNEI. The CDR3 DNA sequence: TGTGCCAGCAGACCTAGCGGGATTGTAGTGTCTTACGAGCAGTACTTC. This codes for CASRPSGIVVSYEQYF.

This clonotype came up many times. The gene calls are TRBV11-2 and TRBJ2-7, with a tentative D call TRBD2 (6 bases). Germline assignment: CDR1 SGHAT and CDR2 FQNNGV. Trimming cost V 4 bases and J 4 bases, with 17 bases left between them. This CDR3 is built from 15 residues. The CDR3 DNA reads TGTGCCAGCAGCTCAACCGGGACTGCACTATACGAGCAGTACTTC. Translated, it gives CASSSTGTALYEQYF.

This chain uses TRBV7-6 with TRBJ2-5; D gene uncertain. The CDR3 runs to 14 residues. V was cut by 2 bases and J by 5 bases, with 12 bases left in between. Germline V gene lookup returns CDR1 SGHVS and CDR2 FNYEAQ. The CDR3 nucleotides are TGTGCCAGCAGCTTACCCGCGCAAGTGGAGACCCAGTACTTC. Translated, it gives CASSLPAQVETQYF.

The V gene is TRBV29-1, the J gene TRBJ2-5; no clear D. With 4 bases removed from V and 4 bases from J, the gap between germline ends came to 13 bases. The germline V gene has CDR1 SQVTM and CDR2 ANQGSEA. The CDR3 is made up of 13 amino acids. CDR3 DNA sequence: TGCAGCGTTGGAGGTCGAGAAGCAGAGACCCAGTACTTC. This codes for CSVGGREAETQYF. The full variable domain, with the rest looked up from reference TRBV29-1 and TRBJ2-5, is SAVISQKPSRDICQRGTSLTIQCQVDSQVTMMFWYRQQPGQSLTLIATANQGSEATYESGFVIDKFPISRPNLTFSTLTVSNMSPEDSSIYLCSVGGREAETQYFGPGTRLLVL.

J is TRBJ1-1 and V is TRBV7-2; D gene uncertain. Germline V gives CDR1 SGHTA, CDR2 FQGNSA. The CDR3 runs to 15 residues. Between the trimmed V and J ends, which lost 4 bases and 4 bases, there was a span of 16 bases. CDR3 coding DNA: TGTGCCAGCAGCTCAGCCTTGTCGGTGAGCACTGAAGCTTTCTTT. It encodes CASSSALSVSTEAFF.

The table lists this clonotype with many counts. The chain is built from TRBV5-4 and TRBJ1-6, with D tentatively TRBD1 (6 bases). Germline assignment: CDR1 SGHNT and CDR2 YYREEE (reference sequence). This CDR3 has 16 amino acids. The V gene lost 0 bases and the J gene lost 5 bases, with 12 bases spanning the gap. CDR3 nucleotides: TGTGCCAGCAGCTTGGGGGGGGCGGGGGATAATTCACCCCTCCACTTT. It encodes CASSLGGAGDNSPLHF. Full variable domain (remainder filled in from reference TRBV5-4 and TRBJ1-6): ETGVTQSPTHLIKTRGQQVTLRCSSQSGHNTVSWYQQALGQGPQFIFQYYREEENGRGNFPPRFSGLQFPNYSSELNVNALELDDSALYLCASSLGGAGDNSPLHFGNGTRLTVT.

This clonotype has a single count. The chain uses TRBV6-1 and TRBJ2-2; 8 bases agree with TRBD2. With 3 bases clipped from V and 5 bases from J, the junction kept 5 bases outside the gene matches. There are 15 residues in the CDR3. The germline V gene encodes CDR1 MNHNS and CDR2 SASEGT. CDR3 DNA sequence: TGTGCCAGCAGTGATGTAGCGGGGATAACCGGGGAGCTGTTTTTT. It yields the protein CASSDVAGITGELFF.